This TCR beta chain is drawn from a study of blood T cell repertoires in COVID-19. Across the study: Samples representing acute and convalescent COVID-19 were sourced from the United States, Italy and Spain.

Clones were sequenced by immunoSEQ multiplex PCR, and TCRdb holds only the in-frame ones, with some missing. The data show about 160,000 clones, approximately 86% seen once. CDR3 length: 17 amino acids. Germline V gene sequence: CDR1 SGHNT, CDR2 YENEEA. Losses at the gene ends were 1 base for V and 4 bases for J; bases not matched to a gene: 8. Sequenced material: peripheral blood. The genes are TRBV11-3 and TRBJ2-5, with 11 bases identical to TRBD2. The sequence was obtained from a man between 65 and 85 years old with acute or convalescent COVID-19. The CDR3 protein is CASSLGSLAGGVETQYF. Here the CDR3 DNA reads TGTGCCAGCAGCTTAGGGAGCCTAGCGGGAGGCGTAGAGACCCAGTACTTC.